This is a list of T cell receptor beta chains from one sample in a study of T-cell reconstitution after alpha-beta-depleted transplantation in children. From the PCR reads, TCRdb called clonotypes with MiXCR, one entry per CDR3 protein. This sample has around 200,000 distinct CDR3 sequences; about 6.4% occur once, and the top ten carry approximately 2.9%. Source: PBMCs from the stem cell graft donor, taken from the stem cell graft. These receptors all come from a human donor who donated a stem cell graft to a child with Wiskott-Aldrich syndrome. Each CDR3 is given with its conserved first and last residue. A D gene is named only where the DNA matches it firmly. Only part of the rows carry a size: once, few, many, or a class if the clone is expanded.

clone_size,d_call,v_call,j_call,cdr3_nt,cdr3_aa
many,TRBD1,TRBV29-1,TRBJ1-1,TGCAGCGTCGACAGGGAAACGAACACTGAAGCTTTCTTT,CSVDRETNTEAFF
-,-,TRBV29-1,TRBJ1-3,TGCAGCGTGATCAAAGGGGCTGGAAACACCATATATTTT,CSVIKGAGNTIYF
many,-,TRBV28,TRBJ1-1,TGTGCCAGTTCACGGGGCTTTGAAGCTTTCTTT,CASSRGFEAFF
many,-,TRBV29-1,TRBJ1-1,TGCAGGGCTTACGACGCAACTGAAGCTTTCTTT,CRAYDATEAFF
many,TRBD1,TRBV27,TRBJ2-7,TGTGCCAGCAGTCCTAGGGACAGGGCGGGCGAGCAGTACTTC,CASSPRDRAGEQYF
many,-,TRBV30,TRBJ1-1,TGTGCCTGGAGGTCGAACACTGAAGCTTTCTTT,CAWRSNTEAFF
many,-,TRBV28,TRBJ1-5,TGTGCCACGAAGGGGGGGGCGGTTCAGCCCCAGCATTTT,CATKGGAVQPQHF
many,TRBD2,TRBV20-1,TRBJ2-1,TGCAGTGCTAGAGAGAATAAGGGACTAGCGGCCTACAATGAGCAGTTCTTC,CSARENKGLAAYNEQFF
few,TRBD1,TRBV2,TRBJ2-3,TGTGCCAGCAGGAAGGGACAGGGTACAGATACGCAGTATTTT,CASRKGQGTDTQYF
many,TRBD1,TRBV5-1,TRBJ2-1,TGCGCCAGCAGCTTGAGCGGACAGGGCTTCCGTAATGAGCAGTTCTTC,CASSLSGQGFRNEQFF
many,TRBD2,TRBV20-1,TRBJ2-2,TGCAGTGCTAGCCTAGCGGGGGCGGAGAAGCTGTTTTTT,CSASLAGAEKLFF
many,-,TRBV5-1,TRBJ2-1,TGCGCCAGCAGCTTGGTAGGGTGGAGCTACAATGAGCAGTTCTTC,CASSLVGWSYNEQFF
many,-,TRBV20-1,TRBJ2-5,TGCAGTGCTAGAGGTGCCGGCCCTGGAGGGGAGACCCAGTACTTC,CSARGAGPGGETQYF
many,-,TRBV20-1,TRBJ1-2,TGCAGTGCTAGAGATAAGGACTATGGCTACACCTTC,CSARDKDYGYTF
many,TRBD1,TRBV6-5,TRBJ1-5,TGTGCCAGCAGTTACCCGACAGGGCCAAGCAATCAGCCCCAGCATTTT,CASSYPTGPSNQPQHF
many,TRBD1,TRBV4-1,TRBJ2-7,TGCGCCAGCAGCCAAGATGGGACAGGGGTCCTTTACGAGCAGTACTTC,CASSQDGTGVLYEQYF
many,TRBD1,TRBV29-1,TRBJ1-2,TGCAGCGTTGAAGGACGGACAGGCTATGGCTACACCTTC,CSVEGRTGYGYTF
many,-,TRBV20-1,TRBJ2-1,TGCAGTGCGAGTAGCGTCGAGCAGTTCTTC,CSASSVEQFF
-,-,TRBV5-4,TRBJ2-2,TGTGCCAGCAGCGGGGCCAAAGCGAACACCGGGGAGCTGTTTTTT,CASSGAKANTGELFF
-,TRBD1,TRBV6-1,TRBJ1-5,TGTGCCAGCAGTAATACAGGGGTCGGTCAGCCCCAGCATTTT,CASSNTGVGQPQHF
many,-,TRBV29-1,TRBJ1-2,TGCAGCGCAGCACAGGGTAGAGGGGTCTATGGCTACACCTTC,CSAAQGRGVYGYTF
many,-,TRBV7-9,TRBJ2-1,TGTGCCAGCAGCCCTAGGGTCCAGAATGAGCAGTTCTTC,CASSPRVQNEQFF
many,-,TRBV2,TRBJ1-2,TGTGCCGGGGACGGCGGGGTGAATGGCTACACCTTC,CAGDGGVNGYTF
many,TRBD1,TRBV15,TRBJ1-1,TGTGCCACCAGCAGACCCCACGGACAGGGGGGCGCTGAAGCTTTCTTT,CATSRPHGQGGAEAFF
many,TRBD1,TRBV20-1,TRBJ1-3,TGCAGTGCTAGGGCCCGGACAGGATACTTCTCTGGAAACACCATATATTTT,CSARARTGYFSGNTIYF
many,TRBD1,TRBV29-1,TRBJ2-7,TGCAGCGGCACGACAGGGGGGTCGGTTGAGCAGTACTTC,CSGTTGGSVEQYF
few,TRBD1,TRBV6-5,TRBJ1-6,TGTGCCAGCAGTCGTAACAGGGGGAGCTCCTATAATTCACCCCTCCACTTT,CASSRNRGSSYNSPLHF
many,-,TRBV12-3/TRBV12-4,TRBJ1-4,TGTGCCAGCAGTTTCAGGGGAACTAATGAAAAACTGTTTTTT,CASSFRGTNEKLFF
-,-,TRBV20-1,TRBJ2-1,TGCAGTGCTAGTACAACCCCGGGCTACGAGCAGTTCTTC,CSASTTPGYEQFF
few,-,TRBV11-1,TRBJ2-7,TGTGCCAGCAGCCCGTTAGGAGGGGCGACCGATCGTTCCTACGAGCAGTACTTC,CASSPLGGATDRSYEQYF
-,-,TRBV7-2,TRBJ2-2,TGTGCCAGCAGTAATTCCGGGACTCACACCGGGGAGCTGTTTTTT,CASSNSGTHTGELFF
-,TRBD2,TRBV20-1,TRBJ2-7,TGCAGTGCTAGCCCTAGCGGAGATAACTACGAGCAGTACTTC,CSASPSGDNYEQYF
many,-,TRBV6-2/TRBV6-3,TRBJ2-1,TGTGCCAGCAGTTACTCGACTCTAGATGGCTACAATGAGCAGTTCTTC,CASSYSTLDGYNEQFF
many,-,TRBV6-1,TRBJ1-1,TGTGCCAGCAGTGAAAGAGGGGTCACGTACACTGAAGCTTTCTTT,CASSERGVTYTEAFF
many,-,TRBV28,TRBJ2-5,TGTGCCAGCAGTGGCCCTAGACAGGGAGGCACTCAAGAGACCCAGTACTTC,CASSGPRQGGTQETQYF
many,-,TRBV7-8,TRBJ1-1,TGTGCCAGCAGGGACAGCTTTAACACTGAAGCTTTCTTT,CASRDSFNTEAFF
-,-,TRBV7-2,TRBJ1-6,TGTGCCAGCAGCTTAGTGTACGGCAATTCACCCCTCCACTTT,CASSLVYGNSPLHF
-,-,TRBV7-6,TRBJ1-6,TGTGCCAGCAGCTTATGGGAGGGTAATTCACCCCTCCACTTT,CASSLWEGNSPLHF
many,-,TRBV12-3/TRBV12-4,TRBJ1-1,TGTGCCAGCAGCAGACACGAGAACACTGAAGCTTTCTTT,CASSRHENTEAFF
many,TRBD2,TRBV29-1,TRBJ2-4,TGCAGCGTATCTATGACTAGCTGGGACATTCAGTACTTC,CSVSMTSWDIQYF
many,-,TRBV27,TRBJ1-3,TGTGCCAGCCGATCGATAGGAAGCTCTGGAAACACCATATATTTT,CASRSIGSSGNTIYF
many,TRBD2,TRBV20-1,TRBJ2-7,TGCAGTGCTAGCGGGACTAGCGGGGTTGAGGAGCAGTACTTC,CSASGTSGVEEQYF
many,-,TRBV27,TRBJ2-4,TGTGCCAGCACCCTCGGTGTGCTGGAAAACATTCAGTACTTC,CASTLGVLENIQYF
many,TRBD1,TRBV29-1,TRBJ1-1,TGCAGCGTTGCTCAGGGGGCAAGGAACACTGAAGCTTTCTTT,CSVAQGARNTEAFF
many,TRBD1,TRBV5-1,TRBJ1-4,TGCGCCAGCAGCTACGGACAGGCAGGCACTAATGAAAAACTGTTTTTT,CASSYGQAGTNEKLFF